This T cell receptor beta chain stems from a study of T-cell reconstitution after alpha-beta-depleted transplantation in children. Unique molecular identifiers were used in preparing the TCRbeta library. TCRdb re-called the PCR reads through MiXCR, storing one row per CDR3 protein. The sample holds about 600,000 distinct CDR3 sequences, around 13% seen once. This clonotype was observed many times. Its antigen is currently unknown. One end of the junction does not line up with germline, which may come from a read error. Findings and limits, study-wide: High day-60 TCRbeta diversity in some patients came from surviving recipient T cells and thymic progenitors. Fresh T-cell production supplied most of the T-cell counts and diversity seen one year after transplant. In patients about two months after transplant, alpha-beta T cells reportedly arose from several hundred expanded graft clones.

Germline loops: CDR1 SGHRS, CDR2 YFSETQ. CDR3 length equals 15 residues. This receptor was taken from a male patient younger than 18 who had a stem cell transplant for acute myeloid leukemia, so the T cells may come from the graft donor. The specimen was PBMCs, mostly from graft donor cells, collected 360 days after TCRalphabeta/CD19-depleted stem cell transplant. The J gene is TRBJ2-2, the V gene TRBV5-1, with 12 bases identical to TRBD2. The CDR3 DNA is TGTGCTAGCAGCTTGGGACTAGCGGGCACCGGGGAGCTGTTTTTT. Its protein product is CASSLGLAGTGELFF.